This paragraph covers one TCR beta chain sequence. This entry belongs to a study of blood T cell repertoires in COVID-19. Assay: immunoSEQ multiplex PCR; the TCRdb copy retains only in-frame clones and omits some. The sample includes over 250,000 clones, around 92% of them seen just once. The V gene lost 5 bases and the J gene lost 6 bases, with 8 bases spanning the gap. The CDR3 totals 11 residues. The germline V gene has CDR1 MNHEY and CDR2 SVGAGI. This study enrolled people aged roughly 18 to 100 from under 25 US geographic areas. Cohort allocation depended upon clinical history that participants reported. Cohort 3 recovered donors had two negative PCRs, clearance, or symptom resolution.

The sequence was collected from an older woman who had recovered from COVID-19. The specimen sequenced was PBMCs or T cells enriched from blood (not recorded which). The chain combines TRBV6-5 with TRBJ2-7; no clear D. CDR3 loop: CASSTSVEQYF. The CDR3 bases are TGTGCCAGCAGTACCTCAGTCGAGCAGTACTTC.